Listed below are T cell receptor beta chains from one sample, sequenced in a study of shared T cell receptors in the human thymus. The method was immunoSEQ multiplex PCR; TCRdb's version includes in-frame clones alone and lacks a portion of them. The repertoire consists of approximately 760,000 clones, with approximately 85% occurring once and the leading ten covering around 0.01%. This same sample was also part of a study on human thymus T cells.

Sequencing was carried out using thymocytes. Source of these receptors: a girl in the first two years of life with a congenital heart defect. Each CDR3 is given with its conserved first and last residue. The D gene is left open where the match is weak. Only part of the rows carry a size: once, few, many, or a class if the clone is expanded.

TRBV29-1,TRBD1,-,TRBJ2-7,CSARDRETYEQYF,TGCAGCGCCCGGGACAGGGAGACCTACGAGCAGTACTTC
TRBV27,-,-,TRBJ1-4,CASSLSGGLTNEKLFF,TGTGCCAGCAGTTTAAGCGGCGGCTTGACTAATGAAAAACTGTTTTTT
TRBV9,-,-,TRBJ1-4,CASSALAQGRDEKLFF,TGTGCCAGCAGCGCCCTAGCCCAGGGGAGGGATGAAAAACTGTTTTTT
TRBV25-1,-,-,TRBJ1-4,CASSGYRLPNEKLFF,TGTGCCAGCAGTGGATACAGGTTACCTAATGAAAAACTGTTTTTT
TRBV6-1,-,-,TRBJ1-1,CASSHPSRNTEAFF,TGTGCCAGCAGTCATCCTAGTAGGAACACTGAAGCTTTCTTT
TRBV10-3,-,few,TRBJ1-6,CAISVTEYNSPLHF,TGTGCCATCAGTGTGACGGAGTATAATTCACCCCTCCACTTT
TRBV5-6,TRBD1,once,TRBJ1-2,CASSSRDRAEGYTF,TGTGCCAGCAGCTCCCGGGACAGGGCGGAGGGCTACACCTTC
TRBV15,-,-,TRBJ2-7,CATSPGLSYEQYF,TGTGCCACCAGTCCGGGACTCTCCTACGAGCAGTACTTC
TRBV5-4,-,-,TRBJ2-1,CASSLATSEQFF,TGTGCCAGCAGCTTGGCGACAAGTGAGCAGTTCTTC
TRBV6-5,TRBD1,-,TRBJ1-6,CASRRQGNSPLHF,TGTGCCAGCAGACGACAGGGAAATTCACCCCTCCACTTT
TRBV7-2,TRBD1,-,TRBJ1-2,CASSLPQGVVNYGYTF,TGTGCCAGCAGCTTGCCCCAGGGGGTCGTTAACTATGGCTACACCTTC
TRBV19,-,-,TRBJ1-1,CASSIALKGQRNTEAFF,TGTGCCAGTAGTATTGCGTTAAAAGGACAGAGGAACACTGAAGCTTTCTTT
TRBV6-6,-,-,TRBJ1-5,CASSYYRQGRQPQHF,TGTGCCAGCAGTTACTATCGGCAGGGTCGTCAGCCCCAGCATTTT
TRBV5-1,-,-,TRBJ2-7,CASSLAPGIQYF,TGCGCCAGCAGCTTGGCCCCAGGGATACAGTACTTC
TRBV30,TRBD2,-,TRBJ2-1,CAWSLAGGTYNEQFF,TGTGCCTGGAGTCTAGCGGGGGGTACCTACAATGAGCAGTTCTTC
TRBV10-3,-,-,TRBJ1-6,CAISEGRNSPLHF,TGTGCCATCAGTGAAGGCAGGAATTCACCCCTCCACTTT
TRBV10-3,-,-,TRBJ1-2,CAIRSQGNGYTF,TGTGCCATCAGATCACAGGGAAATGGCTACACCTTC
TRBV2,-,-,TRBJ2-1,CASTKGREASYNEQFF,TGTGCCAGCACCAAGGGGCGGGAAGCGTCCTACAATGAGCAGTTCTTC
TRBV5-6,-,-,TRBJ2-4,CASSLVRGELAKNIQYF,TGTGCCAGCAGCTTGGTCAGGGGGGAATTAGCCAAAAACATTCAGTACTTC
TRBV4-3,TRBD1,-,TRBJ1-5,CASSQDWGQLPYSDQPQHF,TGCGCCAGCAGCCAAGATTGGGGACAGCTACCTTATAGCGATCAGCCCCAGCATTTT
TRBV10-1,TRBD1,-,TRBJ2-7,CASSGRTGDGGEQYF,TGCGCCAGCAGTGGAAGGACAGGGGACGGCGGCGAGCAGTACTTC
TRBV14,TRBD1,-,TRBJ1-4,CASSQGRDRDEKLFF,TGTGCCAGCAGCCAAGGCCGGGACAGGGATGAAAAACTGTTTTTT
TRBV19,-,-,TRBJ1-2,CASSHRDYGYTF,TGTGCCAGTAGTCACAGGGACTATGGCTACACCTTC
TRBV30,TRBD1,-,TRBJ1-3,CAWSHDRDTGNTIYF,TGTGCCTGGAGCCACGACAGGGACACTGGAAACACCATATATTTT
TRBV14,-,-,TRBJ2-4,CASSQDLPGNIQYF,TGTGCCAGCAGCCAAGATTTGCCAGGAAACATTCAGTACTTC
TRBV5-5,TRBD1,-,TRBJ2-7,CASSFLRGRYEQYF,TGTGCCAGCAGCTTTCTTAGGGGGCGTTACGAGCAGTACTTC
TRBV27,TRBD1,-,TRBJ1-2,CASSTNLRGRPGYTF,TGTGCCAGCAGCACTAACCTCAGGGGGCGACCTGGCTACACCTTC